Below are 5 T cell receptor beta chains sequenced from a single sample in a study of CD8 T cells in Susac syndrome. An amount of RNA that ranged from roughly 0.45 to 1 ug was reverse transcribed with random hexamers. TCRdb passed the immunoSEQ multiplex PCR reads through MiXCR, listing each CDR3 protein once. The sample records about 210,000 distinct CDR3 sequences, roughly 92% being singletons. The sequenced sample was CD4+ T cells from PBMCs. These TCRs come from a human donor in good health.

About this clonotype itself: Sequence at one end of the junction differs from germline and may be a read error. This chain links TRBV7-7 with TRBJ2-2, with 9 nucleotides matching TRBD2. The V gene's germline CDR1 is SSHAT and CDR2 FNYEAQ (reference sequence). The CDR3 contains 15 residues. This CDR3 is CASSLIAGATGELFF. The DNA for the CDR3 is TGTGCTAGCAGCTTAATAGCGGGGGCCACCGGGGAGCTGTTTTTT.

The chain carries TRBV3-1 and TRBJ2-1; D not resolved. There are 16 residues in the CDR3. The V gene lost 3 bases and the J gene lost 1 base, with 13 bases spanning the gap. Germline V CDR1 and CDR2: LGHDT, YNNKEL (reference sequence). The CDR3 DNA follows: TGTGCCAGCAGCCATAGTAGGGCGGCGTCCTACAATGAGCAGTTCTTC. This codes for CASSHSRAASYNEQFF.

The chain employs TRBV12-3 or TRBV12-4 and TRBJ1-2; 11 bases match TRBD1. Trimming at V came to 6 bases and at J to 5 bases, leaving 5 bases not matched to a gene. The CDR3 extends over 14 amino acids. The CDR3 bases are TGTGCCAGCAGCGCGGGGACAGGGGGTTATGGCTACACCTTC. Its protein product is CASSAGTGGYGYTF.

The CDR3 region is CASSLIGKETQYF. The CDR3 bases are TGCGCCAGCAGCTTGATCGGGAAAGAGACCCAGTACTTC. The rearrangement joins TRBV5-1 to TRBJ2-5; a possible D gene is TRBD2 (5 bases). There are 13 residues in the CDR3. Trimming removed 1 base at V and 3 bases at J, with 7 bases between. Germline values: CDR1 SGHRS, CDR2 YFSETQ.

The V and J genes are TRBV28 and TRBJ2-7; no definite D call. CDR3 size: 13 residues. Trimming removed 5 bases at V and 3 bases at J, with 11 bases between. Germline values: CDR1 MDHEN, CDR2 SYDVKM. CDR3 DNA sequence: TGTGCCAGCAGTACGAGCTTCAGCTACGAGCAGTACGTC. It translates to CASSTSFSYEQYV.